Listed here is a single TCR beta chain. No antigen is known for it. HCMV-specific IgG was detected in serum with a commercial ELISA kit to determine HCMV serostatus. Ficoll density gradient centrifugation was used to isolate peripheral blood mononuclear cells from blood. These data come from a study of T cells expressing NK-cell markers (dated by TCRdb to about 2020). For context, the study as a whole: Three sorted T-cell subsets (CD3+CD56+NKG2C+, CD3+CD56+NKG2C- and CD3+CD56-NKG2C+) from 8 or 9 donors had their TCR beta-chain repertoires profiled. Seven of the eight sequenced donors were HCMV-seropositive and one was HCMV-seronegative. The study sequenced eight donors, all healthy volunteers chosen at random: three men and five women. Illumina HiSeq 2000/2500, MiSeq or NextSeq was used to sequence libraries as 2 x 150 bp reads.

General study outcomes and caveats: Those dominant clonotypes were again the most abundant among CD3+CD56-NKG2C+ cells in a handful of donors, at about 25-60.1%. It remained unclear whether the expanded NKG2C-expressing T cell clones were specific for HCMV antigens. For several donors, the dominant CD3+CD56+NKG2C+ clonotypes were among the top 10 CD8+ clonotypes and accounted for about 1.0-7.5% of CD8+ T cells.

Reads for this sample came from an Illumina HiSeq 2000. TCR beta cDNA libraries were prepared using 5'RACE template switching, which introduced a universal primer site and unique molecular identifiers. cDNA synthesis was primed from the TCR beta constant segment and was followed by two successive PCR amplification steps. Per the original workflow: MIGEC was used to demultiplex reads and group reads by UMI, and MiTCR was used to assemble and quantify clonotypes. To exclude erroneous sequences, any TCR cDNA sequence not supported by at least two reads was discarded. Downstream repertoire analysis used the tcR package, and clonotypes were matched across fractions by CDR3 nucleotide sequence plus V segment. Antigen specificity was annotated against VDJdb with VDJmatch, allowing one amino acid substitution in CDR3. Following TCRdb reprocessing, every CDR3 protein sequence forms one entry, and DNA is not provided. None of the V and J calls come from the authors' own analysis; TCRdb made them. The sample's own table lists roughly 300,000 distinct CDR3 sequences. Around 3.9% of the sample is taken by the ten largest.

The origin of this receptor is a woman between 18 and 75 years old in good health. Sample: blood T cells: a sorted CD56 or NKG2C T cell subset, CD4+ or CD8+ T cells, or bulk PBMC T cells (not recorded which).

The CDR3 protein sequence reads: CSAPRLAGSPDTQYF. This sequence uses TRBV20-1 and TRBJ2-3; TCRdb proposes TRBD2, but this gene call is untestable without DNA. For CDR1 and CDR2, the germline V gene (reference sequence) lists DFQATT and SNEGSKA. The CDR3 measures 15 amino acids from cysteine to phenylalanine. The coding DNA is unavailable.